What follows are 27 T cell receptor beta chains derived from one specimen sequenced in a study of blood T cell repertoires in COVID-19. The method was immunoSEQ multiplex PCR; TCRdb's version includes in-frame clones alone and lacks a portion of them. The data contain over 110,000 clones, 65% to 80% of them singletons. Material: peripheral blood. These receptors were obtained from a woman aged 55-70 years with acute or convalescent COVID-19.

The chain carries TRBV5-5 and TRBJ1-5; TRBD1 is a possible D gene (5 bases). The V and J ends lost 1 base and 5 bases respectively, with 10 bases between them. The CDR3 contains 14 residues. Germline CDR1 is SGHKS and CDR2 is YYEKEE (reference sequence). The CDR3 spells CASSLQGRDQPQHF. CDR3 in DNA: TGTGCCAGCAGCTTGCAGGGTCGAGATCAGCCCCAGCATTTT.

Only a few counts were recorded for this clone. The genes are TRBV19 and TRBJ1-1, with 7 nucleotides matching TRBD1. The CDR3 is made up of 13 amino acids. Germline CDR1 LNHDA, CDR2 SQIVND (reference sequence). J lost 7 bases, V lost 5 bases, and 7 bases had no gene match. The CDR3 is CASSRTGVDEAFF. For the CDR3, the DNA is TGTGCCAGTAGTCGCACAGGGGTCGATGAAGCTTTCTTT.

J is TRBJ2-3 and V is TRBV6-4; D uncertain. CDR3 length: 12 residues. Between the trimmed V and J ends, which lost 2 bases and 4 bases, there was a span of 4 bases. CDR1 MRHNA and CDR2 SNTAGT come from the germline V gene. The CDR3 region has the DNA TGTGCCAGCAGTGACCAGTCAGATACGCAGTATTTT. As protein: CASSDQSDTQYF.

V usage is TRBV5-1 and J usage is TRBJ2-3, with 10 nucleotides matching TRBD1. J gave up 4 bases and V 4 bases, and 9 bases lay outside the gene matches. Germline CDR1 and CDR2: SGHRS and YFSETQ. This CDR3 has 16 amino acids. The CDR3 protein is CASSPPGQGLADTQYF. The CDR3, as DNA: TGCGCCAGCAGCCCACCGGGACAGGGGTTGGCAGATACGCAGTATTTT.

The chain uses TRBV6-1 and TRBJ2-7; 7 positions agree with TRBD1. The germline V gene encodes CDR1 MNHNS and CDR2 SASEGT. The V gene end was trimmed by 2 bases and the J gene end by 9 bases; junction bases not matched to a gene: 10. The CDR3 is 14 amino acids. This chain's CDR3 is CASSETSPNRGQYF. The CDR3 DNA reads as TGTGCCAGCAGTGAAACCTCCCCCAACAGGGGGCAGTACTTC.

This chain connects TRBV18 to TRBJ2-3, with 8 bases fitting TRBD2. The J segment lost 1 base and the V segment lost 4 bases, leaving 4 bases of the junction unmatched. CDR1 and CDR2 from the germline V gene are KGHSH and LQKENI. CDR3 length equals 15 residues. CDR3 residues: CASSLLTSGTDTQYF. DNA of the CDR3: TGTGCCAGCTCACTACTGACTAGCGGCACAGATACGCAGTATTTT.

The V call is TRBV18, the J call TRBJ2-3, with 8 positions matching TRBD2. V lost 4 bases to trimming and J lost 4 bases; unmatched junction nucleotides: 10. Germline assignment: CDR1 KGHSH and CDR2 LQKENI. CDR3 length: 16 amino acids. In nucleotides, the CDR3 is TGTGCCAGCTCACTTGGCCCCGGGACTAGAGCAGATACGCAGTATTTT. It translates to CASSLGPGTRADTQYF.

The V and J genes are TRBV27 and TRBJ2-7, with 9 bases matching TRBD1. Germline CDR1 is MNHEY and CDR2 is SMNVEV (reference sequence). The CDR3 is made up of 16 amino acids. V lost 2 bases, J lost 5 bases, and 10 bases stayed unmatched. The DNA of the CDR3 is TGTGCCAGCAGTTTAAATTTAGGGGACAGGGCTCACGAGCAGTACTTC. This gives the protein CASSLNLGDRAHEQYF.

V gene TRBV7-8 combines with J gene TRBJ1-5; D is unclear. V gave up 1 base and J gave up 0 bases, with 7 bases separating them. Per the germline V gene, CDR1 is SGHVS and CDR2 is FQNEAQ. The CDR3 consists of 15 residues. DNA for the CDR3: TGTGCCAGCAGCTTAGTCCCAGATAGCAATCAGCCCCAGCATTTT. Translation gives CASSLVPDSNQPQHF.

Worth noting for this clone: The sample carries other DNA sequences with the same CDR3. The CDR3 region has the DNA TGCGCCAGCAGCCAAGCGCTTGGGACTAGCGGGAGCACAGACTATGAGCAGTACTTC. It specifies CASSQALGTSGSTDYEQYF. The chain has TRBV4-1 and TRBJ2-7; 14 bases fit TRBD2. Unmatched junction bases numbered 15, after V lost 1 base and J lost 7 bases. From germline, CDR1 is MGHRA and CDR2 YSYEKL. There are 19 residues in the CDR3.

The sample holds a few counts of this clone. The rearrangement links TRBV5-1 to TRBJ2-7; 8 nucleotides line up with TRBD1. The CDR3 is made up of 16 amino acids. V lost 4 bases to trimming and J lost 0 bases; unmatched junction nucleotides: 9. Germline-derived CDR1 and CDR2 are SGHRS and YFSETQ. CDR3 protein: CASSPKTGASSYEQYF. DNA of the CDR3: TGCGCCAGCAGCCCAAAGACAGGGGCGAGCTCCTACGAGCAGTACTTC. Full variable domain (rest looked up from reference TRBV5-1 and TRBJ2-7): KAGVTQTPRYLIKTRGQQVTLSCSPISGHRSVSWYQQTPGQGLQFLFEYFSETQRNKGNFPGRFSGRQFSNSRSEMNVSTLELGDSALYLCASSPKTGASSYEQYFGPGTRLTVT.

This chain links TRBV19 with TRBJ2-1; 12 nucleotides agree with TRBD2. This CDR3 spans 15 amino acids. J gave up 5 bases and V 6 bases, and 5 bases lay outside the gene matches. CDR1 is LNHDA and CDR2 is SQIVND in the germline V gene (reference sequence). The CDR3 region is CASSKRLAGDNEQFF. The CDR3 DNA sequence: TGTGCCAGTAGCAAGCGACTAGCGGGAGACAATGAGCAGTTCTTC.

This clone was counted once. V gene TRBV19 combines with J gene TRBJ1-4; no clear D gene. V was shortened by 8 bases and J by 7 bases, with 11 bases between the two germline ends. This CDR3 contains 12 residues. Germline CDR1 is LNHDA and CDR2 is SQIVND (reference sequence). The CDR3, as DNA: TGTGCCAGTGGGAGAGAGAGTGAAAAACTGTTTTTT. Translation gives CASGRESEKLFF. Combining the CDR3 with reference TRBV19 and TRBJ1-4 gives the whole variable domain DGGITQSPKYLFRKEGQNVTLSCEQNLNHDAMYWYRQDPGQGLRLIYYSQIVNDFQKGDIAEGYSVSREKKESFPLTVTSAQKNPTAFYLCASGRESEKLFFGSGTQLSVL.

The chain employs TRBV19 and TRBJ2-2, with a possible D match to TRBD1 (6 bases). CDR3 length equals 14 residues. Germline-derived CDR1 and CDR2 are LNHDA and SQIVND (reference sequence). Trimming removed 3 bases at V and 3 bases at J, with 8 bases between. The CDR3 spells CASSIGQYTGELFF. The CDR3 nucleotides read TGTGCCAGTAGTATCGGACAGTACACCGGGGAGCTGTTTTTT.

The genes are TRBV28 and TRBJ2-5; a possible D gene is TRBD1 (6 bases). Trimming pared 5 bases from V and 2 bases from J, leaving 15 bases between. Germline V gives CDR1 MDHEN, CDR2 SYDVKM. The CDR3 extends over 15 amino acids. The CDR3 protein is CASSQTTGLQETQYF. In nucleotides, the CDR3 is TGTGCCAGCAGTCAAACGACAGGTTTACAAGAGACCCAGTACTTC. Drawing the rest from reference TRBV28 and TRBJ2-5, the complete variable domain is DVKVTQSSRYLVKRTGEKVFLECVQDMDHENMFWYRQDPGLGLRLIYFSYDVKMKEKGDIPEGYSVSREKKERFSLILESASTNQTSMYLCASSQTTGLQETQYFGPGTRLLVL.

Turning to this clone: A read error may produce the germline difference seen at one junction end. This chain's CDR3 is CASSESYEQYF. The CDR3 DNA reads TGTGCCAGCAGTGAATCCTATGAGCAGTACTTC. V is TRBV6-1 and J is TRBJ2-7; D is unresolved. Germline values: CDR1 MNHNS, CDR2 SASEGT. This CDR3 has 11 residues.

This clone showed up just a few times. The rearrangement joins TRBV3-1 (or the pseudogene TRBV3-2) to TRBJ2-2; no clear D. From germline, CDR1 is LGHDT and CDR2 YNNKEL (reference sequence). Trimming left V 4 bases short and J 4 bases short, with 10 bases between. The CDR3 length is 14 residues. DNA for the CDR3: TGTGCCAGCAGCCCCCCCCTTCGCACCGGGGAGCTGTTTTTT. This translates into CASSPPLRTGELFF.

V usage is TRBV7-6 and J usage is TRBJ2-6; D is ambiguous. CDR3 length equals 15 residues. Trimming removed 1 base from V and 0 bases from J, with 4 bases in between. Germline V gene lookup returns CDR1 SGHVS and CDR2 FNYEAQ. DNA of the CDR3: TGTGCCAGCAGCTTAGGGCCCTCTGGGGCCAACGTCCTGACTTTC. Residues: CASSLGPSGANVLTF. Variable domain in full (rest from reference TRBV7-6 and TRBJ2-6): GAGVSQSPRYKVTKRGQDVALRCDPISGHVSLYWYRQALGQGPEFLTYFNYEAQQDKSGLPNDRFSAERPEGSISTLTIQRTEQRDSAMYRCASSLGPSGANVLTFGAGSRLTVL.

V gene TRBV28 combines with J gene TRBJ1-1, with D unclear. The CDR3 sequence is 12 residues long. V was cut by 6 bases and J by 4 bases, with 9 bases left in between. The germline V gene encodes CDR1 MDHEN and CDR2 SYDVKM. The CDR3 DNA follows: TGTGCCAGCAGGGCGGTGGGCACTGAAGCTTTCTTT. It yields the protein CASRAVGTEAFF.

The V and J genes are TRBV3-1 (or the pseudogene TRBV3-2) and TRBJ2-3; 13 bases line up with TRBD2. Unmatched junction bases numbered 7, after V lost 3 bases and J lost 4 bases. Germline lookup yields CDR1 LGHDT and CDR2 YNNKEL (reference sequence). CDR3 size: 17 residues. CDR3 in amino acids: CASSHWTSGGISDTQYF. The CDR3 DNA reads TGTGCCAGCAGCCATTGGACTAGCGGGGGTATCTCAGATACGCAGTATTTT.

This sequence joins TRBV14 and TRBJ2-1, with 11 bases fitting TRBD2. This CDR3 comprises 16 residues. V lost 4 bases to trimming and J lost 6 bases; unmatched junction nucleotides: 8. In germline, CDR1 is SGHDN, CDR2 FVKESK. The CDR3 sequence: CASSPPTSGTPNEQFF. CDR3 nucleotides: TGTGCCAGCAGCCCTCCGACTAGCGGGACCCCCAATGAGCAGTTCTTC.

This chain uses TRBV28 with TRBJ1-3; no reliable D call. Germline loops: CDR1 MDHEN, CDR2 SYDVKM. Trimming shortened V by 9 bases and J by 3 bases, and 15 bases separated the two germline ends. CDR3 size: 14 residues. The CDR3 here is CASDRRGNGNTIYF. The CDR3 coding sequence is TGTGCCAGTGACCGGCGGGGTAATGGAAACACCATATATTTT.

The chain has TRBV5-1 and TRBJ2-3; D remains ambiguous. V gave up 4 bases and J gave up 1 base, with 13 bases separating them. Germline V gene data show CDR1 as SGHRS and CDR2 as YFSETQ. The CDR3 sequence is 15 residues long. For the CDR3, the DNA is TGCGCCAGCAGCCCCGAAGTGGCAGGCACAGATACGCAGTATTTT. It specifies CASSPEVAGTDTQYF.

On this clone itself: A junction end diverges from the germline sequence, so it may reflect a read error. The rearrangement uses TRBV4-1 and TRBJ2-7; 10 positions match TRBD1. Germline V gene sequence: CDR1 MGHRA, CDR2 YSYEKL. The CDR3 spans 15 residues. Here the CDR3 DNA reads TGCGCCAGCAGCCAAGACTGGGACAGGGGCTACGGGCAGTACTTC. Its translation: CASSQDWDRGYGQYF.

The chain couples TRBV19 to TRBJ2-2, with 8 bases aligning to TRBD1. Germline lookup yields CDR1 LNHDA and CDR2 SQIVND (reference sequence). The ends lost 6 bases at V and 6 bases at J; junction bases unmatched: 6. The length of the CDR3 is 14 residues. Here the CDR3 DNA reads TGTGCCAGTAGCCGAGGACAGGGAGCCGGGGAGCTGTTTTTT. Amino acids: CASSRGQGAGELFF.

The chain employs TRBV28 and TRBJ2-7, with D possibly TRBD2 on 6 matching bases. The germline V and J ends were trimmed by 1 base and 7 bases, with 8 bases remaining between them. This CDR3 is built from 12 residues. The germline V gene has CDR1 MDHEN and CDR2 SYDVKM. In nucleotides, the CDR3 is TGTGCCAGCAGTTTATCCGGGGGAGAGCAGTACTTC. It is translated as CASSLSGGEQYF.

The rearrangement links TRBV7-3 to TRBJ2-1, with TRBD2 as a possible D gene (5 bases). This CDR3 has 13 amino acids. Germline CDR1 reads SGHTA; CDR2 reads FQGTGA. Trimming left V 3 bases short and J 7 bases short, with 10 bases between. The CDR3, as DNA: TGTGCCAGCAGCTTTCGAGGAGGTAATGAGCAGTTCTTC. This codes for CASSFRGGNEQFF.